This is a list of T cell receptor beta chains from one sample in a study of OX40 agonist ivuxolimab in advanced cancers. The assay was immunoSEQ multiplex PCR, and TCRdb's table has in-frame clones only and misses some. The top ten hold around 5.8% of the sample, which has tens of thousands of clones, around 89% seen once. The sequencing here drew on CD4+ or CD8+ T cells sorted from blood, taken in a trial of the OX40 agonist ivuxolimab. Receptor source: an adult with an advanced solid tumor such as melanoma, head and neck, liver or kidney cancer. The CDR3 runs from the conserved cysteine through the conserved F or W. A D gene is named only where the DNA matches it firmly. Size is stated for part of the rows, as once, few or many counts, or as a class when the clone is expanded.

D gene: -
J gene: TRBJ1-1
clone size: few
V gene: TRBV29-1
CDR3 protein: CSVEIETPGAFF
CDR3 DNA: TGCAGCGTTGAAATCGAGACCCCGGGAGCTTTCTTT

D gene: -
J gene: TRBJ2-5
clone size: -
V gene: TRBV7-9
CDR3 protein: CASRSRGPQETQYF
CDR3 DNA: TGTGCCAGCAGATCACGTGGGCCCCAAGAGACCCAGTACTTC

D gene: TRBD2
J gene: TRBJ2-5
clone size: -
V gene: TRBV10-2
CDR3 protein: CASNVAGVETQYF
CDR3 DNA: TGCGCCAGCAACGTAGCGGGAGTAGAGACCCAGTACTTC

D gene: -
J gene: TRBJ1-5
clone size: -
V gene: TRBV4-1
CDR3 protein: CASSQPYGNQPQHF
CDR3 DNA: TGCGCCAGCAGCCAACCCTACGGTAATCAGCCCCAGCATTTT

D gene: TRBD1
J gene: TRBJ1-5
clone size: -
V gene: TRBV6-4
CDR3 protein: CASSPGQGGNQPQHF
CDR3 DNA: TGTGCCAGCAGTCCAGGACAGGGAGGCAATCAGCCCCAGCATTTT

D gene: -
J gene: TRBJ1-4
clone size: -
V gene: TRBV5-1
CDR3 protein: CASSLATGTRTNEKLFF
CDR3 DNA: TGCGCCAGCAGCTTGGCGACGGGGACCCGCACTAATGAAAAACTGTTTTTT

D gene: TRBD1
J gene: TRBJ2-3
clone size: -
V gene: TRBV11-3
CDR3 protein: CASSSGDRGTDTQYF
CDR3 DNA: TGTGCCAGCAGCTCGGGGGACAGGGGAACAGATACGCAGTATTTT

D gene: -
J gene: TRBJ1-1
clone size: -
V gene: TRBV7-2
CDR3 protein: CASSLQVNTEAFF
CDR3 DNA: TGTGCCAGCAGCTTGCAGGTGAACACTGAAGCTTTCTTT

D gene: -
J gene: TRBJ2-3
clone size: -
V gene: TRBV7-2
CDR3 protein: CASSRGRQRWDTQYF
CDR3 DNA: TGTGCCAGCAGCCGCGGACGGCAACGGTGGGATACGCAGTATTTT

D gene: -
J gene: TRBJ1-3
clone size: -
V gene: TRBV7-6
CDR3 protein: CASSLALGHPGNTIYF
CDR3 DNA: TGTGCCAGCAGCTTAGCGCTAGGACACCCTGGAAACACCATATATTTT

D gene: TRBD1
J gene: TRBJ2-7
clone size: -
V gene: TRBV2
CDR3 protein: CASRNGDRRSEQYF
CDR3 DNA: TGTGCCAGCAGGAACGGGGACAGAAGAAGCGAGCAGTACTTC

D gene: -
J gene: TRBJ1-5
clone size: -
V gene: TRBV6-1
CDR3 protein: CASSVGGNQPQHF
CDR3 DNA: TGTGCCAGCAGTGTCGGGGGCAATCAGCCCCAGCATTTT

D gene: TRBD1
J gene: TRBJ2-5
clone size: -
V gene: TRBV5-6
CDR3 protein: CASSPPPTGKETQYF
CDR3 DNA: TGTGCCAGCAGCCCCCCACCGACAGGGAAAGAGACCCAGTACTTC

D gene: TRBD1
J gene: TRBJ2-1
clone size: -
V gene: TRBV30
CDR3 protein: CAWRTGLYEQFF
CDR3 DNA: TGTGCCTGGAGGACAGGGTTGTATGAGCAGTTCTTC

D gene: -
J gene: TRBJ1-1
clone size: few
V gene: TRBV5-1
CDR3 protein: CASSLAGTYNTEAFF
CDR3 DNA: TGCGCCAGCAGCTTGGCCGGGACTTACAACACTGAAGCTTTCTTT

D gene: -
J gene: TRBJ1-2
clone size: -
V gene: TRBV2
CDR3 protein: CASSVGVSAYGYTF
CDR3 DNA: TGTGCCAGCAGCGTCGGTGTCTCCGCTTATGGCTACACCTTC

D gene: TRBD2
J gene: TRBJ2-1
clone size: -
V gene: TRBV7-2
CDR3 protein: CASSPRTSGRGVEQFF
CDR3 DNA: TGTGCCAGCAGCCCCCGGACTAGCGGGAGAGGTGTGGAGCAGTTCTTC

D gene: TRBD2
J gene: TRBJ2-7
clone size: -
V gene: TRBV4-2
CDR3 protein: CASSQAPGAGGGHEQYF
CDR3 DNA: TGTGCCAGCAGCCAAGCCCCCGGAGCGGGAGGCGGACACGAGCAGTACTTC

D gene: TRBD1
J gene: TRBJ2-1
clone size: few
V gene: TRBV15
CDR3 protein: CATSRDRGGPSRPYNEQFF
CDR3 DNA: TGTGCCACCAGCAGAGATCGAGGGGGCCCAAGCCGGCCCTACAATGAGCAGTTCTTC

D gene: -
J gene: TRBJ2-2
clone size: once
V gene: TRBV7-9
CDR3 protein: CASSFLGSNTGELFF
CDR3 DNA: TGTGCCAGCAGCTTTCTAGGGAGCAACACCGGGGAGCTGTTTTTT

D gene: TRBD1
J gene: TRBJ1-1
clone size: -
V gene: TRBV5-8
CDR3 protein: CASSLQQGGEAFF
CDR3 DNA: TGTGCCAGCAGCCTGCAACAGGGGGGTGAAGCTTTCTTT

D gene: TRBD1
J gene: TRBJ2-7
clone size: few
V gene: TRBV5-1
CDR3 protein: CASSLGQGTYFYYEQYF
CDR3 DNA: TGCGCCAGCAGCTTAGGACAGGGGACATATTTTTACTACGAGCAGTACTTC

D gene: TRBD1
J gene: TRBJ2-7
clone size: -
V gene: TRBV5-1
CDR3 protein: CASNLGTGNYEQYF
CDR3 DNA: TGCGCCAGCAACCTCGGGACAGGGAATTACGAGCAGTACTTC

D gene: -
J gene: TRBJ1-1
clone size: -
V gene: TRBV11-2
CDR3 protein: CASSFDIARGAFF
CDR3 DNA: TGTGCCAGCAGCTTTGACATCGCTCGAGGCGCTTTCTTT

D gene: TRBD1
J gene: TRBJ1-4
clone size: -
V gene: TRBV9
CDR3 protein: CASGGQGGEKLFF
CDR3 DNA: TGTGCCAGCGGTGGACAGGGTGGTGAAAAACTGTTTTTT

D gene: -
J gene: TRBJ1-4
clone size: few
V gene: TRBV7-9
CDR3 protein: CASSVPNEKLFF
CDR3 DNA: TGTGCCAGCAGCGTGCCTAATGAAAAACTGTTTTTT

D gene: -
J gene: TRBJ1-1
clone size: -
V gene: TRBV4-3
CDR3 protein: CASSQDNRENTEAFF
CDR3 DNA: TGCGCCAGCAGCCAAGATAACAGGGAGAACACTGAAGCTTTCTTT

D gene: -
J gene: TRBJ1-5
clone size: -
V gene: TRBV19
CDR3 protein: CASRPRNQPQHF
CDR3 DNA: TGTGCCAGTAGGCCGCGCAATCAGCCCCAGCATTTT

D gene: -
J gene: TRBJ2-7
clone size: once
V gene: TRBV1
CDR3 protein: CTSSPYQSGQILAGGNEQYF
CDR3 DNA: TGCACCAGCAGCCCCTACCAATCCGGACAGATACTAGCGGGAGGTAACGAGCAGTACTTC

D gene: -
J gene: TRBJ2-1
clone size: -
V gene: TRBV5-1
CDR3 protein: CASSLVVGQDNEQFF
CDR3 DNA: TGCGCCAGCAGCTTGGTAGTTGGACAAGACAATGAGCAGTTCTTC

D gene: -
J gene: TRBJ1-2
clone size: -
V gene: TRBV6-1
CDR3 protein: CASSENTYGYTF
CDR3 DNA: TGTGCCAGCAGTGAAAACACCTATGGCTACACCTTC

D gene: TRBD2
J gene: TRBJ2-5
clone size: -
V gene: TRBV2
CDR3 protein: CASRGGLAEETQYF
CDR3 DNA: TGTGCCAGCAGGGGGGGACTAGCGGAAGAGACCCAGTACTTC

D gene: TRBD1
J gene: TRBJ2-3
clone size: few
V gene: TRBV28
CDR3 protein: CASRQQGGFLVDTQYF
CDR3 DNA: TGTGCCAGCAGGCAACAGGGGGGCTTTCTCGTAGATACGCAGTATTTT

D gene: -
J gene: TRBJ1-4
clone size: -
V gene: TRBV18
CDR3 protein: CASSTVPVGTNEKLFF
CDR3 DNA: TGTGCCAGCTCAACCGTTCCAGTGGGGACTAATGAAAAACTGTTTTTT

D gene: -
J gene: TRBJ2-7
clone size: -
V gene: TRBV19
CDR3 protein: CASSGQFWHEQYF
CDR3 DNA: TGTGCCAGTAGCGGACAATTCTGGCACGAGCAGTACTTC

D gene: -
J gene: TRBJ2-5
clone size: -
V gene: TRBV5-1
CDR3 protein: CASSPPLGLEVETQYF
CDR3 DNA: TGCGCCAGCAGCCCCCCCTTAGGCCTGGAGGTAGAGACCCAGTACTTC

D gene: -
J gene: TRBJ2-1
clone size: -
V gene: TRBV5-1
CDR3 protein: CASSPRAAMQEQFF
CDR3 DNA: TGCGCCAGCAGCCCCCGGGCGGCAATGCAAGAGCAGTTCTTC

D gene: -
J gene: TRBJ2-1
clone size: -
V gene: TRBV13
CDR3 protein: CASSGDSYNEQFF
CDR3 DNA: TGTGCCAGCAGCGGGGACTCTTACAATGAGCAGTTCTTC

D gene: -
J gene: TRBJ1-4
clone size: -
V gene: TRBV5-1
CDR3 protein: CASSLDRPNEKLFF
CDR3 DNA: TGCGCCAGCAGCTTGGACAGGCCTAATGAAAAACTGTTTTTT

D gene: -
J gene: TRBJ1-4
clone size: -
V gene: TRBV7-9
CDR3 protein: CASSLMQGNEKLFF
CDR3 DNA: TGTGCCAGCAGCTTAATGCAGGGAAATGAAAAACTGTTTTTT

D gene: TRBD1
J gene: TRBJ1-2
clone size: -
V gene: TRBV7-9
CDR3 protein: CASSWSRQGETKGYTF
CDR3 DNA: TGTGCCAGCAGCTGGAGTCGACAGGGCGAGACAAAGGGCTACACCTTC

D gene: -
J gene: TRBJ1-6
clone size: -
V gene: TRBV2
CDR3 protein: CASSEDRATYNSPLHF
CDR3 DNA: TGTGCCAGCAGTGAAGACAGGGCCACCTATAATTCACCCCTCCACTTT

D gene: TRBD2
J gene: TRBJ2-1
clone size: -
V gene: TRBV4-1
CDR3 protein: CASSPAGVLYNEQFF
CDR3 DNA: TGCGCCAGCAGCCCGGCGGGAGTCCTCTACAATGAGCAGTTCTTC

D gene: -
J gene: TRBJ2-7
clone size: once
V gene: TRBV5-1
CDR3 protein: CASATDGGVGYEQYF
CDR3 DNA: TGCGCCAGCGCTACAGACGGGGGTGTGGGCTACGAGCAGTACTTC

D gene: -
J gene: TRBJ2-5
clone size: -
V gene: TRBV19
CDR3 protein: CASSISETQYF
CDR3 DNA: TGTGCCAGTAGTATTAGTGAGACCCAGTACTTC

D gene: TRBD1
J gene: TRBJ1-4
clone size: -
V gene: TRBV6-1
CDR3 protein: CASSEPGQGIEKLFF
CDR3 DNA: TGTGCCAGCAGTGAACCGGGACAGGGGATTGAAAAACTGTTTTTT

D gene: TRBD1
J gene: TRBJ2-7
clone size: -
V gene: TRBV4-2
CDR3 protein: CASSQEGGRAPEQYF
CDR3 DNA: TGTGCCAGCAGCCAAGAAGGGGGCAGGGCACCCGAGCAGTACTTC

D gene: TRBD2
J gene: TRBJ2-5
clone size: -
V gene: TRBV4-2
CDR3 protein: CASSRNQREGRETQYF
CDR3 DNA: TGTGCCAGCAGCCGCAATCAGCGGGAGGGCCGGGAGACCCAGTACTTC

D gene: -
J gene: TRBJ1-3
clone size: few
V gene: TRBV7-2
CDR3 protein: CASSSGNTIYF
CDR3 DNA: TGTGCCAGCAGCTCTGGAAACACCATATATTTT

D gene: TRBD2
J gene: TRBJ2-3
clone size: -
V gene: TRBV7-9
CDR3 protein: CASSLEGTTSTDTQYF
CDR3 DNA: TGTGCCAGCAGCTTAGAAGGGACTACTAGCACAGATACGCAGTATTTT

D gene: TRBD1
J gene: TRBJ2-1
clone size: once
V gene: TRBV19
CDR3 protein: CASTQQGSKQINEQFF
CDR3 DNA: TGTGCCAGCACCCAACAGGGGAGTAAGCAGATCAATGAGCAGTTCTTC

D gene: TRBD2
J gene: TRBJ2-2
clone size: -
V gene: TRBV19
CDR3 protein: CASGAGVAGELFF
CDR3 DNA: TGTGCCAGTGGAGCGGGAGTGGCCGGGGAGCTGTTTTTT

D gene: -
J gene: TRBJ1-5
clone size: once
V gene: TRBV11-2
CDR3 protein: CASSFGRGANQPQHF
CDR3 DNA: TGTGCCAGCAGCTTCGGCAGGGGAGCCAATCAGCCCCAGCATTTT

D gene: TRBD2
J gene: TRBJ2-3
clone size: -
V gene: TRBV14
CDR3 protein: CASSQGLTSGPTDTQYF
CDR3 DNA: TGTGCCAGCAGCCAGGGCTTGACTAGCGGACCCACAGATACGCAGTATTTT

D gene: -
J gene: TRBJ2-3
clone size: -
V gene: TRBV18
CDR3 protein: CASSPDNTDTQYF
CDR3 DNA: TGTGCCAGCTCACCCGACAACACAGATACGCAGTATTTT